Presented here are 7 T cell receptor beta chains from one specimen sequenced in a study of T cell repertoires in cytomegalovirus infection. TCRdb processed the reads anew with MiXCR; each CDR3 protein has one entry. The data show more than 140,000 distinct CDR3 sequences, roughly 6.5% seen once. Sequenced material: PBMCs. Receptors originate from a human donor in good health (CMV status not recorded). Some clones in this sample may be carry-over from other donors' samples.

This clonotype was observed a handful of times. This chain links TRBV20-1 with TRBJ2-6, with D hard to call. CDR3 length: 14 amino acids. CDR1 is DFQATT and CDR2 is SNEGSKA in the germline V gene (reference sequence). V was cut by 3 bases and J by 2 bases, with 8 bases left in between. CDR3 nucleotide sequence: TGCAGTGCTAGTAGGGTGGCTGGGGCCAACGTCCTGACTTTC. Amino acids: CSASRVAGANVLTF.

A few counts support this clonotype. The CDR3 DNA follows: TGTGCCAGCAGCCAAGAAGGGAGTCAAGGAGATACGCAGTATTTT. The encoded protein is CASSQEGSQGDTQYF. The chain is built from TRBV4-2 and TRBJ2-3, with D perhaps matching TRBD2 (5 bases). This CDR3 spans 15 amino acids. CDR1 is LGHNA, CDR2 YNFKEQ, per germline. Trimming removed 0 bases from V and 5 bases from J, with 12 bases in between.

This clonotype was detected many times. The rearrangement links TRBV9 to TRBJ1-2; tentative D call: TRBD1 (6 bases). V lost 0 bases and J lost 4, with 7 bases in between. The germline V gene encodes CDR1 SGDLS and CDR2 YYNGEE. The CDR3 consists of 13 residues. The CDR3 nucleotides read TGTGCCAGCAGCGTAGGGGGGGCCTATGGCTACACCTTC. Residues: CASSVGGAYGYTF.

Regarding this clonotype: A much bigger clone sits one base away, suggesting this may be a read error. V is TRBV12-5 and J is TRBJ1-2; D may be TRBD1 (5 bases). Per germline, CDR1 LGHNT and CDR2 FRNRAP. Trimming left V 6 bases short and J 5 bases short, with 10 bases between. This CDR3 region has 12 residues. The CDR3 coding sequence is TGTGCTAGTGGAGCGGACATTTATGGCTACACCTTC. Translated, it gives CASGADIYGYTF.

In DNA form, the CDR3 reads TGTGCCAGCTCACTCAACCCCCTACGCTCTGGAAACACCATATATTTT. Amino acids: CASSLNPLRSGNTIYF. The V call is TRBV18, the J call TRBJ1-3; D is ambiguous. Germline loops: CDR1 KGHSH, CDR2 LQKENI. The V and J ends lost 4 bases and 0 bases respectively, with 13 bases between them. The CDR3 sequence is 16 residues long.

The chain joins TRBV6-2 or TRBV6-3 to TRBJ1-1, with D maybe TRBD1 (5 bases). Trimming removed 6 bases from V and 0 bases from J, with 11 bases in between. From germline, CDR1 is MNHEY and CDR2 SVGEGT. This CDR3 is built from 14 residues. This CDR3 reads CASSRGTLNTEAFF. In DNA, the CDR3 is TGTGCCAGCAGCCGAGGGACGTTGAACACTGAAGCTTTCTTT.

The gene calls are TRBV7-2 and TRBJ1-6, with 8 bases aligning to TRBD1. The V gene's germline CDR1 is SGHTA and CDR2 FQGNSA. The V gene end was trimmed by 3 bases and the J gene end by 10 bases; junction bases not matched to a gene: 8. This CDR3 contains 15 residues. Here the CDR3 reads CASSLGRGRESPLHF. The CDR3 nucleotides read TGTGCCAGCAGCTTGGGCAGGGGGCGCGAGTCACCCCTCCACTTT.